This T cell receptor (beta chain) emerged from a study of T cell responses to AZD1222 COVID-19 vaccine. Whole-study results and caveats: Nearly half of spike-specific TCRs reportedly go after variant regions that carry no mutations. Most donors were white British, females outnumbered males, and clonal diversity was possibly underestimated.

V was shortened by 7 bases and J by 4 bases, with 11 bases between the two germline ends. Per the germline V gene, CDR1 is MGHDK and CDR2 is SYGVNS. The CDR3 spans 12 residues. Worth noting for this clone: Its cognate antigen is unknown.

Measured with immunoSEQ multiplex PCR; TCRdb has only the in-frame clones, and not every one. Of 65,000 to 75,000 clones in the sample, approximately 80% were seen once. The sample in question was peripheral blood, obtained on day 0 of AZD1222 vaccination. The source is an adult in good health. The gene calls are TRBV25-1 and TRBJ2-7; unclear D gene. The CDR3 spells CASMVGPYEQYF. CDR3 DNA sequence: TGTGCCAGCATGGTGGGTCCGTACGAGCAGTACTTC.